These 21 T cell receptor beta chains were sequenced from one sample in a study of CD8 T cells in Susac syndrome. The RNA, about 0.5 to 1 ug, was put through reverse transcription using random hexamers. TCRdb processed the immunoSEQ multiplex PCR reads anew with MiXCR; each CDR3 protein has one entry. The data show about 150,000 distinct CDR3 sequences, with less than 95% seen just once and around 0.08% held by the top ten. The sequencing sample was made of CD4+ T cells from PBMCs. All receptors derive from a human donor in good health.

This clonotype is a singleton in its sample. This chain connects TRBV6-1 to TRBJ1-1; the D gene is possibly TRBD1 (6 bases). Germline values: CDR1 MNHNS, CDR2 SASEGT. Trimming took 5 bases from V and 4 from J, leaving 14 bases between them. CDR3 length equals 14 residues. CDR3 bases: TGTGCCAGCAGTAAACCGACAGGAAGCACTGAAGCTTTCTTT. As protein: CASSKPTGSTEAFF.

The rearrangement joins TRBV3-1 to TRBJ2-5, with D possibly called TRBD1 or TRBD2 (5 bases each). The CDR3 totals 17 residues. The V gene's germline CDR1 is LGHDT and CDR2 YNNKEL (reference sequence). Deletions cut 1 base from V and 2 bases from J, with 17 bases between. CDR3 in amino acids: CASSQGGTFVHQETQYF. DNA for the CDR3: TGTGCCAGCAGCCAAGGGGGGACCTTCGTTCATCAAGAGACCCAGTACTTC.

The V gene is TRBV29-1, the J gene TRBJ1-4, with TRBD1 as a possible D gene (6 bases). Trimming pared 4 bases from V and 0 bases from J, leaving 15 bases between. The germline CDR1 and CDR2 sequences are SQVTM and ANQGSEA. The CDR3 is 16 amino acids. The CDR3 DNA reads TGCAGCGTTGTGACAGGACCAATAGCAACTAATGAAAAACTGTTTTTT. Its protein product is CSVVTGPIATNEKLFF.

This rearrangement joins TRBV19 to TRBJ2-1; 7 bases are shared with TRBD2. Germline CDR1 and CDR2: LNHDA and SQIVND (reference sequence). The trim removed 6 bases at V and 3 bases at J, leaving 8 bases unmatched. The CDR3 is made up of 15 amino acids. CDR3 protein: CASSLGAGDYNEQFF. The CDR3 DNA is TGTGCCAGTAGCCTCGGCGCGGGAGACTACAATGAGCAGTTCTTC. Filled out from reference TRBV19 and TRBJ2-1, the complete variable domain reads DGGITQSPKYLFRKEGQNVTLSCEQNLNHDAMYWYRQDPGQGLRLIYYSQIVNDFQKGDIAEGYSVSREKKESFPLTVTSAQKNPTAFYLCASSLGAGDYNEQFFGPGTRLTVL.

This sequence joins TRBV30 and TRBJ1-5; 9 bases are a match to TRBD1. This CDR3 is built from 14 residues. Losses at the gene ends were 5 bases for V and 2 bases for J; bases not matched to a gene: 4. Germline-derived CDR1 and CDR2 are GTSNPN and SVGIG (reference sequence). The CDR3 here is CAWARTGGNQPQHF. The DNA of the CDR3 is TGTGCCTGGGCTAGGACAGGGGGCAATCAGCCCCAGCATTTT.

V gene TRBV20-1 combines with J gene TRBJ2-5; D may be TRBD1 (6 bases). Germline CDR1 DFQATT, CDR2 SNEGSKA (reference sequence). CDR3 length: 13 residues. V was pared by 5 bases and J by 1 base, with 11 bases between. The CDR3 loop is CSAPDRSQETQYF. The CDR3 region has the DNA TGCAGTGCTCCCGACAGGAGCCAAGAGACCCAGTACTTC.

This clonotype was observed a single time. The gene calls are TRBV10-3 and TRBJ2-7; 10 bases fit TRBD1. This CDR3 contains 14 residues. V lost 6 bases and J lost 5; bases outside the gene matches: 7. Germline V lookup: CDR1 ENHRY, CDR2 SYGVKD. This CDR3 reads CAISPGQGRDEQYF. The DNA for the CDR3 is TGTGCCATCAGCCCGGGACAGGGGCGGGACGAGCAGTACTTC.

This chain links TRBV7-2 with TRBJ2-2; unclear D gene. The CDR3 is made up of 14 amino acids. V was pared by 6 bases and J by 4 bases, with 12 bases between. The germline V gene has CDR1 SGHTA and CDR2 FQGNSA. The CDR3 region is CASSRALLTGELFF. The CDR3 coding sequence is TGTGCCAGCAGTCGGGCCCTCCTCACCGGGGAGCTGTTTTTT.

The J gene is TRBJ2-2, the V gene TRBV19; 9 bases fit TRBD1. The CDR3 sequence is 15 residues long. Per germline, CDR1 LNHDA and CDR2 SQIVND (reference sequence). With V trimmed by 6 bases and J by 6 bases, 8 bases remained unmatched. Written as DNA, the CDR3 is TGTGCCAGTAGGAACTCACAGGGGGCGCCCGGGGAGCTGTTTTTT. Translation gives CASRNSQGAPGELFF.

V gene TRBV3-1 combines with J gene TRBJ1-1; maybe TRBD1 (5 bases). Trimming cost V 0 bases and J 4 bases, with 9 bases left between them. CDR1 and CDR2 (germline): LGHDT, YNNKEL (reference sequence). The CDR3 is 14 amino acids. The CDR3: CASSQESGSTEAFF. In nucleotides, the CDR3 is TGTGCCAGCAGCCAAGAGTCAGGGTCCACTGAAGCTTTCTTT.

This sequence joins TRBV18 and TRBJ1-2; perhaps TRBD1 as D (5 bases). This CDR3 has 16 amino acids. Trimming left V 2 bases short and J 0 bases short, with 13 bases between. Germline V gene sequence: CDR1 KGHSH, CDR2 LQKENI. The CDR3 reads CASSPRSDKPNYGYTF. The CDR3 DNA follows: TGTGCCAGCTCACCAAGGTCGGACAAGCCTAACTATGGCTACACCTTC.

This chain connects TRBV2 to TRBJ2-5; D is perhaps TRBD2 (5 bases). This CDR3 spans 16 amino acids. The germline V and J ends were trimmed by 6 bases and 2 bases, with 19 bases remaining between them. Germline values: CDR1 SNHLY, CDR2 FYNNEI. The CDR3 DNA reads TGTGCCAGCAGGCTCGACCGGGCGAGGACTCAAGAGACCCAGTACTTC. Translation gives CASRLDRARTQETQYF. The whole variable domain, remainder taken from reference TRBV2 and TRBJ2-5, is EPEVTQTPSHQVTQMGQEVILRCVPISNHLYFYWYRQILGQKVEFLVSFYNNEISEKSEIFDDQFSVERPDGSNFTLKIRSTKLEDSAMYFCASRLDRARTQETQYFGPGTRLLVL.

The rearrangement links TRBV28 to TRBJ1-1; D remains ambiguous. The CDR3 sequence is 12 residues long. The germline gives CDR1 MDHEN, CDR2 SYDVKM. V was clipped by 3 bases and J by 10 bases, with 12 bases between them. DNA for the CDR3: TGTGCCAGCAGTTTCGGGTTGAGAGGAGCTTTCTTT. Its translation: CASSFGLRGAFF.

V usage is TRBV5-8 and J usage is TRBJ2-3; 7 bases align to TRBD2. The CDR3 sequence is 15 residues long. The germline gives CDR1 SGHTS, CDR2 YDEGEE. J was trimmed by 2 bases and V by 4 bases; bases with no gene match: 7. The CDR3 nucleotides read TGTGCCAGCAGCCTAAGCGGGGCACACACAGATACGCAGTATTTT. This codes for CASSLSGAHTDTQYF.

The chain recombines TRBV24-1 with TRBJ1-1, with D tentatively TRBD1 (5 bases). CDR1 KGHDR and CDR2 SFDVKD come from the germline V gene. Trimming took off 3 bases at V and 11 bases at J, with 18 bases between the two ends. The CDR3 totals 14 residues. The CDR3 DNA follows: TGTGCCACCAGTGATCCAAGACAGCCTTTGAAGGCTTTCTTT. It specifies CATSDPRQPLKAFF.

The count of this clonotype is one. DNA for the CDR3: TGCGCCAGCAGCTTATTGTGGGCGGTGAACACTGAAGCTTTCTTT. This codes for CASSLLWAVNTEAFF. The chain joins TRBV5-1 to TRBJ1-1; D is ambiguous. Trimming removed 2 bases at V and 0 bases at J, with 11 bases between. The CDR3 is 15 residues long. The germline gives CDR1 SGHRS, CDR2 YFSETQ.

The CDR3 here is CSARGQTYGYTF. The CDR3 DNA is TGCAGTGCTAGAGGACAGACCTATGGCTACACCTTC. The V call is TRBV20-1, the J call TRBJ1-2; D is perhaps TRBD1 (5 bases). The germline V and J ends were trimmed by 1 base and 4 bases, with 7 bases remaining between them. This CDR3 contains 12 residues. Germline CDR1 and CDR2: DFQATT and SNEGSKA (reference sequence).

J is TRBJ2-4 and V is TRBV28; D not resolved. The CDR3 extends over 15 amino acids. The ends were cut back, 6 bases at V and 2 bases at J, with 14 bases in the middle. Germline values: CDR1 MDHEN, CDR2 SYDVKM. The DNA for the CDR3 is TGTGCCAGCAGGGCGGCGTGGAGTTCCAAAAACATTCAGTACTTC. Amino acid sequence: CASRAAWSSKNIQYF.

The chain has TRBV7-3 and TRBJ1-2; D not certain. CDR3 length: 15 residues. In germline, CDR1 is SGHTA, CDR2 FQGTGA. V lost 1 base and J 0 bases, leaving 9 bases between the germline ends. CDR3 sequence (DNA): TGTGCCAGCAGCTTAAGCCGGGGAACTAACTATGGCTACACCTTC. It specifies CASSLSRGTNYGYTF.

This chain uses TRBV5-1 with TRBJ2-1, with 11 bases fitting TRBD2. There are 16 residues in the CDR3. Germline V gives CDR1 SGHRS, CDR2 YFSETQ. The V segment lost 4 bases and the J segment 7 bases; nucleotides outside the gene matches: 10. The CDR3 reads CASSSTSGSPKNEQFF. The DNA for the CDR3 is TGCGCCAGCAGCAGCACTAGCGGGAGTCCAAAGAATGAGCAGTTCTTC.

This chain links TRBV6-5 with TRBJ2-2, with 9 bases matching TRBD2. The CDR3 sequence is 11 residues long. V lost 8 bases, J lost 15 bases, and 7 bases stayed unmatched. CDR1 MNHEY and CDR2 SVGAGI come from the germline V gene. The chain's CDR3 is CASGRGRGLFF. DNA for the CDR3: TGTGCCAGCGGACGCGGGAGGGGGTTGTTTTTT.